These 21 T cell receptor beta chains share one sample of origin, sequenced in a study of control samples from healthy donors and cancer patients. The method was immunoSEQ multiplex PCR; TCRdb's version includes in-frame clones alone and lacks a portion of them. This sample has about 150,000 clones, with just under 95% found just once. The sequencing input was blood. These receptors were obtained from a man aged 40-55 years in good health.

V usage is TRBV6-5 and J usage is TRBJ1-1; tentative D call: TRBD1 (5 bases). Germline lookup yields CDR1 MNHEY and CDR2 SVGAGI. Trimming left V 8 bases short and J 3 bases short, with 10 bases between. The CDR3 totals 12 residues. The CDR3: CASYRGDTEAFF. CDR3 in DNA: TGTGCCAGCTACCGAGGGGACACTGAAGCTTTCTTT.

The CDR3 loop reads CASRGQGGVIQYF. CDR3 in DNA: TGCGCCAGCAGGGGACAGGGAGGGGTCATTCAGTACTTC. This rearrangement joins TRBV10-1 to TRBJ2-4, with 9 bases matching TRBD1. V shed 6 bases, J shed 9 bases, and the junction held 6 bases outside the gene matches. Germline CDR1 WNHNN, CDR2 SYGVQD (reference sequence). The CDR3 loop spans 13 amino acids.

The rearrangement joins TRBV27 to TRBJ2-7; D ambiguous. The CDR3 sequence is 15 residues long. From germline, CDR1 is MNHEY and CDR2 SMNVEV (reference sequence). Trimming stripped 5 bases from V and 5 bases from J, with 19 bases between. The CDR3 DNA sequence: TGTGCCAGCAGTCCCATCCTCGAATATGACCACGAGCAGTACTTC. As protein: CASSPILEYDHEQYF.

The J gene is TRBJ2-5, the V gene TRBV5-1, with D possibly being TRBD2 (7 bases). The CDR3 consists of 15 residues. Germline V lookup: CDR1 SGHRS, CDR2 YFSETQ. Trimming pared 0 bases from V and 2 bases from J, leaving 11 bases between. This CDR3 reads CASSLGGGLQETQYF. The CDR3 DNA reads TGCGCCAGCAGCTTGGGCGGGGGCTTGCAAGAGACCCAGTACTTC.

The DNA for the CDR3 is TGTGCCAGCAGCTCCAGTGAAGAGACCCAGTACTTC. It translates to CASSSSEETQYF. The chain combines TRBV11-2 with TRBJ2-5; D ambiguous. Trimming removed 4 bases from V and 3 bases from J, with 6 bases in between. The CDR3 has 12 residues. Germline CDR1 SGHAT, CDR2 FQNNGV.

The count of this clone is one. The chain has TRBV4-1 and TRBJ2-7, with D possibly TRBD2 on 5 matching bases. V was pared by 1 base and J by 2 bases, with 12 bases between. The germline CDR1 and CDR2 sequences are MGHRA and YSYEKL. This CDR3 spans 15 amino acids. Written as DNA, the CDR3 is TGCGCCAGCAGCCAAGTCCCAGGACTTACCTACGAGCAGTACTTC. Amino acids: CASSQVPGLTYEQYF.

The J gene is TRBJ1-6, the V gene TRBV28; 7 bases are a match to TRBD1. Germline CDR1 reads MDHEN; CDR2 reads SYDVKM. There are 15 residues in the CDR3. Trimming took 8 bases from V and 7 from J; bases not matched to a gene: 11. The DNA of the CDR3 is TGTGCCAGCTATCCTGAGACAGGGAACAATTCACCCCTCCACTTT. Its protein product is CASYPETGNNSPLHF.

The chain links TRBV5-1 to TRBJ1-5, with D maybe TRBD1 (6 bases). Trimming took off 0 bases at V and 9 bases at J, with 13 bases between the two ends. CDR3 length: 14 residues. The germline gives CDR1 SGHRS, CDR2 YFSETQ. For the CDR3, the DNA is TGCGCCAGCAGCTTGGGGGCGGACAGTAGGCCCCAGCATTTT. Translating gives CASSLGADSRPQHF.

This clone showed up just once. The DNA for the CDR3 is TGCGCCAGCAGCCAACAACGACAGGGCGGGATGGAATCAGATACGCAGTATTTT. Translating gives CASSQQRQGGMESDTQYF. This chain connects TRBV4-1 to TRBJ2-3; TRBD1 might be the D (7 bases). Germline-derived CDR1 and CDR2 are MGHRA and YSYEKL. CDR3 length: 18 residues. Trimming removed 2 bases from V and 4 bases from J, with 22 bases in between.

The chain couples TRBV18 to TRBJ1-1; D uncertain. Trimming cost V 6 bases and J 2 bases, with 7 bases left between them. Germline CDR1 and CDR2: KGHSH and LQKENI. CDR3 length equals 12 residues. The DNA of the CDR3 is TGTGCCAGCTCGCCCTTCAACACTGAAGCTTTCTTT. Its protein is CASSPFNTEAFF.

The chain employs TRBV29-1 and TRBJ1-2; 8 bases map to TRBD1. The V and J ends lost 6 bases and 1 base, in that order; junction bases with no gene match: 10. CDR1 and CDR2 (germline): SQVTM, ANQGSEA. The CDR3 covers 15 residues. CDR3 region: CSVGTGLGVNYGYTF. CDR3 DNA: TGCAGCGTCGGGACAGGCCTTGGGGTTAACTATGGCTACACCTTC.

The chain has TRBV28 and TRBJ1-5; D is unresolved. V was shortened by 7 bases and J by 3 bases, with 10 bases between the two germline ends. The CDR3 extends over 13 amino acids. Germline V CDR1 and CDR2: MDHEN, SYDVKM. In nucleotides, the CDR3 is TGTGCCAGCAAGGTAGGGTACAATCAGCCCCAGCATTTT. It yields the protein CASKVGYNQPQHF.

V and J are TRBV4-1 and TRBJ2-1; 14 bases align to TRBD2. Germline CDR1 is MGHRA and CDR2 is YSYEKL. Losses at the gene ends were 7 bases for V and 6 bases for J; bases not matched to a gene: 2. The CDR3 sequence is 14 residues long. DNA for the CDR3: TGCGCCAGCACGACTAGCGGGGGGGTCAATGAGCAGTTCTTC. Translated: CASTTSGGVNEQFF.

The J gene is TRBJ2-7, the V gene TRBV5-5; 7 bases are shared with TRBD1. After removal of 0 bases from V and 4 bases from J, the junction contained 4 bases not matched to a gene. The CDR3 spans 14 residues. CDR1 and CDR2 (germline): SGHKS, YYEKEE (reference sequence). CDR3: CASSLGRGLYEQYF. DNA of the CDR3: TGTGCCAGCAGCTTGGGAAGGGGGCTTTACGAGCAGTACTTC.

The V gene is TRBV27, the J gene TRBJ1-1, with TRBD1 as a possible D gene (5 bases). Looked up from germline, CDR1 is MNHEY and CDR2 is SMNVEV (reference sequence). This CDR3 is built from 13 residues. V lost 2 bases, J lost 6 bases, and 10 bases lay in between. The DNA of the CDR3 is TGTGCCAGCAGTTTAGGGGCACGCGCTGAAGCTTTCTTT. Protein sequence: CASSLGARAEAFF.

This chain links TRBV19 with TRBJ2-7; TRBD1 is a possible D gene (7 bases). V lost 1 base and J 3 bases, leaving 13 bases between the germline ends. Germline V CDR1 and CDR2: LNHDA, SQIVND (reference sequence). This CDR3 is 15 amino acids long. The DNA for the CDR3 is TGTGCCAGTAGTATAGTGGAGGGGGCAGGCTACGAGCAGTACTTC. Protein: CASSIVEGAGYEQYF.

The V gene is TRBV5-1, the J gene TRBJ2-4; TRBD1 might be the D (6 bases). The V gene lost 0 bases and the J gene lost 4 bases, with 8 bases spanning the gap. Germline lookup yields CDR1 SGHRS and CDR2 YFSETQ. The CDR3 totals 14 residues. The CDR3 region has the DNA TGCGCCAGCAGCTTGGCAGGGACAAAAAACATTCAGTACTTC. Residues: CASSLAGTKNIQYF.

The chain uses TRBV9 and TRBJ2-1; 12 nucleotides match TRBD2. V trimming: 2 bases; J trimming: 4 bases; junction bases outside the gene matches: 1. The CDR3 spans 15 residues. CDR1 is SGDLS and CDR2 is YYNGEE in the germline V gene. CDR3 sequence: CASSVTSGGYNEQFF. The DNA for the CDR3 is TGTGCCAGCAGCGTGACTAGCGGGGGTTACAATGAGCAGTTCTTC.

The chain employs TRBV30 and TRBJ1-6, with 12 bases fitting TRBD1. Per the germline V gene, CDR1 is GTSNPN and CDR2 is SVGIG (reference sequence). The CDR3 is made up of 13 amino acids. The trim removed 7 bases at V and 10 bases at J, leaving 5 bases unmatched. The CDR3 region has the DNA TGTGCCTCGGGACAGGGGGCGAGGTCACCCCTCCACTTT. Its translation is CASGQGARSPLHF. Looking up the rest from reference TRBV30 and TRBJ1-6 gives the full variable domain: SQTIHQWPATLVQPVGSPLSLECTVEGTSNPNLYWYRQAAGRGLQLLFYSVGIGQISSEVPQNLSASRPQDRQFILSSKKLLLSDSGFYLCASGQGARSPLHFGNGTRLTVT.

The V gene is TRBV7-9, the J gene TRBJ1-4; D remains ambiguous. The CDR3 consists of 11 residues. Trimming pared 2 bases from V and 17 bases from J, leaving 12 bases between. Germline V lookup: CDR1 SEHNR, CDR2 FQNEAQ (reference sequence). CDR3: CASSLKDPLFF. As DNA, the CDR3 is TGTGCCAGCAGCTTAAAAGACCCGCTCTTTTTT.

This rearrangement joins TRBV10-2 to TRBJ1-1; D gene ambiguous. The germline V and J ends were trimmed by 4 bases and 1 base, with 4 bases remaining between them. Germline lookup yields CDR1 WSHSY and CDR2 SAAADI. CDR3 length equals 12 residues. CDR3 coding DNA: TGCGCCAGCAGTGGGCAGAACACTGAAGCTTTCTTT. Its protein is CASSGQNTEAFF.